The 8 T cell receptor beta chains below were found in one sample sequenced in a study of shared clonotypes between healthy human individuals. Generated by immunoSEQ multiplex PCR, the TCRdb table keeps only in-frame clones and is missing some. The sample carries fewer than 1 million clones, 95% to 97% recorded once. Selected positively for CCR7 and CD45RO-negative, naive CD8 cells excluded terminally differentiated effector memory CD45RA+ cells. The sample comprised naive CD8+ T cells sorted from blood. Receptors were obtained from a man aged 25-40 years in good health.

The chain links TRBV6-5 to TRBJ1-5; 7 nucleotides agree with TRBD1. The CDR3 is 13 amino acids. V lost 4 bases to trimming and J lost 7 bases; unmatched junction nucleotides: 4. CDR1 is MNHEY and CDR2 is SVGAGI in the germline V gene. The CDR3: CASSSAGGQPQHF. DNA for the CDR3: TGTGCCAGCAGTTCTGCAGGGGGGCAGCCCCAGCATTTT.

The rearrangement uses TRBV11-2 and TRBJ1-1; D not resolved. This CDR3 is 16 amino acids long. V lost 6 bases to trimming and J lost 6 bases, with 23 bases between them. In germline, CDR1 is SGHAT, CDR2 FQNNGV. CDR3 sequence: CASSSAHQEGLAEAFF. The CDR3 coding sequence is TGTGCCAGCAGTTCAGCCCACCAGGAAGGGTTGGCTGAAGCTTTCTTT.

The chain uses TRBV2 and TRBJ2-5; D not certain. V lost 4 bases and J lost 0, with 9 bases in between. The CDR3 runs to 14 residues. Germline values: CDR1 SNHLY, CDR2 FYNNEI. The chain's CDR3 is CASSAYSHQETQYF. DNA for the CDR3: TGTGCCAGCAGTGCCTACAGCCACCAAGAGACCCAGTACTTC.

V gene TRBV28 combines with J gene TRBJ1-1; TRBD1 agrees at 8 bases. CDR1 is MDHEN and CDR2 is SYDVKM in the germline V gene. V trimming: 3 bases; J trimming: 6 bases; junction bases outside the gene matches: 9. The CDR3 spans 15 residues. CDR3 sequence reads: CASSFWTGNLPEAFF. CDR3 bases: TGTGCCAGCAGTTTCTGGACAGGGAATCTCCCTGAAGCTTTCTTT. The full variable domain, its missing parts supplied by reference TRBV28 and TRBJ1-1, is DVKVTQSSRYLVKRTGEKVFLECVQDMDHENMFWYRQDPGLGLRLIYFSYDVKMKEKGDIPEGYSVSREKKERFSLILESASTNQTSMYLCASSFWTGNLPEAFFGQGTRLTVV.

V usage is TRBV9 and J usage is TRBJ2-1, with 9 bases lining up with TRBD2. Unmatched junction bases numbered 14, after V lost 3 bases and J lost 7 bases. The CDR3 is made up of 17 amino acids. Per germline, CDR1 SGDLS and CDR2 YYNGEE. The DNA for the CDR3 is TGTGCCAGCAGCGCCCCGCCGGGCGGGAGGGCGGGGAATGAGCAGTTCTTC. Residues: CASSAPPGGRAGNEQFF.

CDR3: CASSLNGGLGTYEQYF. CDR3 in DNA: TGTGCCAGCAGCCTAAACGGGGGGCTTGGAACCTACGAGCAGTACTTC. The genes are TRBV27 and TRBJ2-7; D perhaps matches TRBD2 (7 bases). Deletions cut 6 bases from V and 2 bases from J, with 20 bases between. CDR1 and CDR2 (germline): MNHEY, SMNVEV (reference sequence). The CDR3 covers 16 residues.

The chain is built from TRBV7-8 and TRBJ2-7; TRBD1 matches 8 bases. After removal of 4 bases from V and 0 bases from J, the junction contained 5 bases not matched to a gene. The CDR3 sequence is 15 residues long. The germline CDR1 and CDR2 sequences are SGHVS and FQNEAQ. The CDR3 DNA is TGTGCCAGCAGCTCTGGACAGGGTGTCTCCTACGAGCAGTACTTC. Protein: CASSSGQGVSYEQYF.

The chain couples TRBV5-8 to TRBJ2-1; TRBD1 matches at 8 bases. Germline CDR1 and CDR2: SGHTS and YDEGEE. Trimming cost V 4 bases and J 4 bases; bases outside gene matches: 7. This CDR3 has 15 residues. CDR3 region: CASSDRDRPYNEQFF. DNA of the CDR3: TGTGCCAGCAGCGACCGGGACAGGCCATACAATGAGCAGTTCTTC. Supplemented by reference TRBV5-8 and TRBJ2-1, the full variable domain reads EAGVTQSPTHLIKTRGQQATLRCSPISGHTSVYWYQQALGLGLQFLLWYDEGEERNRGNFPPRFSGRQFPNYSSELNVNALELEDSALYLCASSDRDRPYNEQFFGPGTRLTVL.